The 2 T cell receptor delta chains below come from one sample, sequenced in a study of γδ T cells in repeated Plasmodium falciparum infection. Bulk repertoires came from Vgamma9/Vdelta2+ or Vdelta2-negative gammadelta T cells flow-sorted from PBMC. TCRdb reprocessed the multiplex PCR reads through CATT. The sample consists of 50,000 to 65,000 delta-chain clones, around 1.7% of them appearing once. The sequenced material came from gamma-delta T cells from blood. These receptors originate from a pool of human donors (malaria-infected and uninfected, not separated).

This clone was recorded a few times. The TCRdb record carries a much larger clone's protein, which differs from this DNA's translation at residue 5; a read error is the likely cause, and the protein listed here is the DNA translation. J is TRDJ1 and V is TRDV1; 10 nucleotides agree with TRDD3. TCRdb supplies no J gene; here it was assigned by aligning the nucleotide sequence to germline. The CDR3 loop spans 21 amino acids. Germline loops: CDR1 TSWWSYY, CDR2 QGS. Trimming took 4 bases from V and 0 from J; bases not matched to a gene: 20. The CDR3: CALGGHLAGTGGSLYTDKLIF. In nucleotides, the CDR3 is TGTGCTCTTGGGGGACACCTCGCGGGCACTGGGGGATCCCTGTACACCGATAAACTCATCTTT.

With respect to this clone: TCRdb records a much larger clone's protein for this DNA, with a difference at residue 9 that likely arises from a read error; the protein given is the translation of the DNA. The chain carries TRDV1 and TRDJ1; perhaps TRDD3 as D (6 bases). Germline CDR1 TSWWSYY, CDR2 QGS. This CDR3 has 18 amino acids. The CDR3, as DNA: TGTGCTCTTGTGGAATGGGGATCGAATCCCGTGTACACCGATAAACTCATCTTT. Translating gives CALVEWGSNPVYTDKLIF.